A single T cell receptor (beta chain) is shown here with its context. This clonotype came up once. The antigen it binds to is not known. No base qualities exist here, and no much larger clone lies one base off it. From the cysteine up to the phenylalanine, the CDR3 has a length of 13 residues. The kept DNA is CDR3 alone, 39 bases in frame from the first base. The junction carries 10 bases between V and J, which are trimmed by 0 bases and 8 bases respectively. CDR1 and CDR2, looked up from the germline V gene, are LGHNA and YNFKEQ. Library construction relied on 5' RACE. The reads were generated on an Illumina HiSeq 2500. A second about 7 to 11 cycle PCR used a sample-barcoded 5' primer and a J-beta primer mix. A unique molecular identifier was introduced onto each TCR beta cDNA molecule by a template-switch 5' adaptor carrying 12 random nucleotides. At least 2.5 million CDR3-containing paired-end reads were obtained from each sample. The Mint cDNA synthesis kit, primed by a TRBC-specific oligonucleotide, was used to synthesize first-strand cDNA from all RNA. Following uracil-DNA glycosylase treatment, all cDNA underwent a first 18-cycle PCR with the universal primers M1SS and BC2_uni_R. The original pipeline was this. For normalization, 1 million high-quality reads were randomly selected from each sample, with every read carrying a distinct molecular identifier. Reads with shared molecular identifiers were discarded instead of being binned into consensus sequences. CDR3 identification, clonotype clustering and error correction used MiTCR with a Q25 quality threshold and the strictest error-elimination algorithm. A nonparametric unseen species model with Euler transformation was used to estimate a lower bound on total TCR beta diversity. TCRdb handled the public reads itself, with Q25 trimming in fastp and clone calling in MiXCR, and kept productive beta chains. Identical CDR3 protein sequences are pooled into one entry, listed with their most common genes and DNA. TCRdb assigned the V and J calls; the authors' analysis was not used. The sample profile shows approximately 1.5 million distinct CDR3 sequences; approximately 42% of them were found once. The ten largest make up more than 4% of the sample.

The 39 donors, aged 6 to 90 years, were systemically healthy Caucasian individuals from Russia. Around 9.8 milliliters of peripheral blood were collected from each donor into EDTA-treated Vacutainer tubes. Ficoll-Paque density-gradient centrifugation was used to isolate PBMCs, with at least 6 million obtained per sample. Total RNA, at least 6 micrograms per sample, was extracted from PBMCs with Trizol reagent. Naive CD45RAhigh/CD27high T cell percentages were measured by flow cytometry on a PBMC aliquot from every donor. This sample was taken from a study of blood T cells in healthy people across ages (dated by TCRdb to between 2014 and 2016). Turning to the overall study: In model experiments, template switching captured roughly one uniquely barcoded TCR beta cDNA molecule for every two T cells. Age-related changes in TCR beta repertoire diversity were measured in the study by deep sequencing normalized with unique cDNA molecular identifiers. Donors were grouped into four age groups: young (average approximately 16 years), middle-aged (about 40), aged (approximately 58) and long-lived (over 80). To avoid experimental bias, donors of different ages were spread randomly across the sequencing lanes. Two additional independent replicas of 1 million unique cDNA reads from the same blood draw were analyzed for two donors (one aged 18 to 29 and one aged 80 or older). The full study reports these points: Compared with the aged group, the long-lived group had more naive CD4+ T cells, fewer expanded clones and increased TCR diversity, suggesting age selection. Since profiling was done on bulk unsorted PBMCs, naive and antigen-experienced compartments could not be conclusively compared. As age increased, observed TCR beta diversity per million T cells dropped in a roughly linear way, and a significant reduction was already evident by age approximately 40. Observed TCR beta diversity correlated strongly with the percentage of naive T cells measured by flow cytometry. Donor CMV infection status was unknown, potentially confounding age-related changes in expanded clonotypes. Estimates of total diversity from one million sequenced T cells were regarded as lower bounds and underestimates.

The material sequenced was blood. Here the chain combines TRBV4-2 and TRBJ1-2; the D gene cannot be resolved reliably. This receptor was taken from a woman under 30 in good health. This receptor has the CDR3 CASSQDEAGGYTF. The DNA reads TGTGCCAGCAGCCAAGACGAGGCCGGAGGCTACACCTTC.